This T cell receptor (beta chain) was profiled in a study of regulatory T cells in long-lasting Graves disease (dated by TCRdb to the early 2020s). Turning to the overall study: Antithyroid drugs had been taken for less than 3 months by newly diagnosed Graves' disease patients. Peripheral blood TCR sequencing and RNA sequencing compared persistent Graves' disease patients with newly diagnosed Graves' disease patients. The study was registered as a clinical trial and conducted in China. A total of about 35 samples underwent TCR sequencing, from roughly 13 patients with persistent Graves' disease and roughly 20 patients with newly diagnosed Graves' disease.

The method behind the library was multiplex PCR. Instrument used: Illumina HiSeq 4000. TCR beta libraries were built with iRepertoire HTBI primers and Arm-PCR amplification of CDR3 regions. PCR products were gel purified before sequencing. In the paper's pipeline: Gene usage analysis of CDR3 amino acid clonotypes relied on the roughly 60 TRBV and about 15 TRBJ segments identified across samples. COPE and FqMerger were used to merge the filtered high-quality paired reads into contigs. BLAST was used to align contigs to the IMGT TRBV, TRBD and TRBJ reference genes, and CDR3 was defined following IMGT. Any clonotype with a frequency above 0.1% was counted as a highly expanded clone. Shannon entropy was used to measure repertoire diversity, and the Gini coefficient was used to measure V-J evenness. A clonotype found in more than one individual was treated as public. The public reads were reprocessed in TCRdb via fastp at Q25 and MiXCR, keeping in-frame beta chains. One record per CDR3 amino acid sequence lists the most common genes and DNA. TCRdb's processing, not the authors', yielded these V and J calls. Here the sample has about 350,000 distinct CDR3 sequences; about 17% occur a single time. The ten top clones hold about 19% of the sample.

General study outcomes and caveats: Only the TCR beta chain was sequenced and analyzed. Compared with newly diagnosed patients, patients with persistent Graves' disease had lower TCR Shannon entropy and fewer highly expanded clones, which suggests clonal expansion. Because the primary lesion, thyroid tissue, could not be accessed, the study looked at peripheral blood alone. Patients with persistent disease shared more public clonotypes (around 2,700) than newly diagnosed patients did (around 980). The small sample size was acknowledged by the authors as a limitation that may reduce accuracy.

According to the study, the label for this sample's time point signals: newly diagnosed GD, antithyroid drugs for less than 3 months. For both TCR sequencing and RNA sequencing, RNA was extracted from PBMCs using TRIzol. The diagnosis of Graves' disease was made according to American Thyroid Association guidelines. Patients were recruited from an endocrinology department in Xi'an, China. Each patient gave approximately 9.7 milliliters of peripheral blood, collected in an EDTA anticoagulant tube. PBMCs were isolated by Ficoll Paque Plus density gradient separation without further T cell sorting. An Agilent 2100 Bioanalyzer and agarose gel were used to check RNA quality, and a NanoDrop 2000 was used to measure RNA concentration. The sample holds many counts of this clonotype. Its cognate antigen has yet to be identified. Within one base of it there is no much larger clone, and no base qualities were kept.

These data were likewise used in another study, on T cells in Graves' hyperthyroidism and ophthalmopathy. From that second study: A patient counted as having stable Graves' hyperthyroidism if no progression to ophthalmopathy occurred over 18 months of follow-up. Hyperthyroidism patients were aged 18 to 65 years and newly diagnosed, with disease duration of less than 2 months. Patients with uncontrolled infections, other autoimmune diseases, pregnancy or lactation were excluded. Diagnoses relied on clinical symptoms, serum thyroxine and TRAb, thyroid ultrasound and orbital computed tomography. A first-round RT-PCR of the TCR CDR3 used the HTBI primer set with the Qiagen OneStep RT-PCR kit. Blood samples also contained most of the expanded thyroid clonotypes (frequency above 0.001), which suggests that blood repertoires may reflect thyroid immune responses. A 13 V-J signature model separated ophthalmopathy from stable hyperthyroidism, with around 88% sensitivity and roughly 81% specificity in cross-validation and 80%/75% in testing. In validation, the model predicted progression to ophthalmopathy with approximately 69% sensitivity and less than 75% specificity, a median of approximately 6.5 months before onset. To identify distinguishing TCR V-J signatures, a discovery cohort of around 100 patients was used, comprising some 45 with Graves' ophthalmopathy and about 59 with stable Graves' hyperthyroidism. Prospective prediction of ophthalmopathy was tested in an independent validation cohort of approximately 19 hyperthyroidism patients and 17 patients who later progressed to ophthalmopathy. The 95 to 100 discovery patients were divided at random into training and test sets in a 7:3 ratio. In six Graves' hyperthyroidism patients, the study also compared T-cell repertoires from thyroid tissue with T-cell repertoires from blood. After blood sampling, hyperthyroidism patients were treated with methimazole at a starting dose of 30 mg daily, and ophthalmopathy patients were treated with high-dose intravenous methylprednisolone. A second multiplex PCR round built the libraries, followed by size selection and purification. Libraries were sequenced paired-end with 100 bp reads on an Illumina HiSeq2000. SOAPnuke was used to process the raw data, with reads discarded if the reads contained adapters or uncalled bases, had a mean Phred below 15, or lacked an exact constant-primer or identifier match. COPE v1.2.5 was used to merge high-quality paired reads, and clonotypes were defined as unique nucleotide sequences. MiTCR v1.1 was used to align clonotypes to the IMGT TRBV, TRBD and TRBJ reference segments. The analysis was restricted to V-J combinations with a frequency above 0.0001, which together covered around 99% of the repertoires. A TCS score was defined as the ratio between F50 (clonal expansion) and ExV (chaos), using BLOSUM62-based TCRdist between CDR3 peptides within each V-J. Welch's t-statistics and random forest reduced roughly 500 V-J features to around 14, which were used in a naive Bayes classifier (R e1071). Sample size was not statistically predetermined, and investigators were not blinded to group allocation. The paper describes TCR Vbeta CDR3 sequencing of roughly 130 peripheral blood samples, made up of 43 ophthalmopathy patients, roughly 72 hyperthyroidism patients and 17 progressor patients.

The sequence was collected from a woman under 30 with Graves disease. Donor details come from another sample of the same person, matched by shared clones. The source material was peripheral blood mononuclear cells (PBMCs), sampled at new diagnosis, from a patient treated with antithyroid drugs.

The CDR3 region reads CASSLSPDGGHYEQYF. The sequenced DNA is TGTGCCAGCAGTTTATCTCCCGACGGGGGCCACTACGAGCAGTACTTC. The chain is encoded by TRBV27 joined to TRBJ2-7; the D segment may tentatively be TRBD1 or TRBD2, each giving 6 matched bases. Measured from the cysteine to the phenylalanine, the CDR3 is 16 residues long. Only the CDR3 region is kept as DNA, spanning 48 bases read in frame from base 1. Relative to germline, V is 0 bases shorter and J is 3 bases shorter, with 15 bases between their ends. CDR1 is given as MNHEY and CDR2 as SMNVEV, both from the germline V gene (reference sequence).